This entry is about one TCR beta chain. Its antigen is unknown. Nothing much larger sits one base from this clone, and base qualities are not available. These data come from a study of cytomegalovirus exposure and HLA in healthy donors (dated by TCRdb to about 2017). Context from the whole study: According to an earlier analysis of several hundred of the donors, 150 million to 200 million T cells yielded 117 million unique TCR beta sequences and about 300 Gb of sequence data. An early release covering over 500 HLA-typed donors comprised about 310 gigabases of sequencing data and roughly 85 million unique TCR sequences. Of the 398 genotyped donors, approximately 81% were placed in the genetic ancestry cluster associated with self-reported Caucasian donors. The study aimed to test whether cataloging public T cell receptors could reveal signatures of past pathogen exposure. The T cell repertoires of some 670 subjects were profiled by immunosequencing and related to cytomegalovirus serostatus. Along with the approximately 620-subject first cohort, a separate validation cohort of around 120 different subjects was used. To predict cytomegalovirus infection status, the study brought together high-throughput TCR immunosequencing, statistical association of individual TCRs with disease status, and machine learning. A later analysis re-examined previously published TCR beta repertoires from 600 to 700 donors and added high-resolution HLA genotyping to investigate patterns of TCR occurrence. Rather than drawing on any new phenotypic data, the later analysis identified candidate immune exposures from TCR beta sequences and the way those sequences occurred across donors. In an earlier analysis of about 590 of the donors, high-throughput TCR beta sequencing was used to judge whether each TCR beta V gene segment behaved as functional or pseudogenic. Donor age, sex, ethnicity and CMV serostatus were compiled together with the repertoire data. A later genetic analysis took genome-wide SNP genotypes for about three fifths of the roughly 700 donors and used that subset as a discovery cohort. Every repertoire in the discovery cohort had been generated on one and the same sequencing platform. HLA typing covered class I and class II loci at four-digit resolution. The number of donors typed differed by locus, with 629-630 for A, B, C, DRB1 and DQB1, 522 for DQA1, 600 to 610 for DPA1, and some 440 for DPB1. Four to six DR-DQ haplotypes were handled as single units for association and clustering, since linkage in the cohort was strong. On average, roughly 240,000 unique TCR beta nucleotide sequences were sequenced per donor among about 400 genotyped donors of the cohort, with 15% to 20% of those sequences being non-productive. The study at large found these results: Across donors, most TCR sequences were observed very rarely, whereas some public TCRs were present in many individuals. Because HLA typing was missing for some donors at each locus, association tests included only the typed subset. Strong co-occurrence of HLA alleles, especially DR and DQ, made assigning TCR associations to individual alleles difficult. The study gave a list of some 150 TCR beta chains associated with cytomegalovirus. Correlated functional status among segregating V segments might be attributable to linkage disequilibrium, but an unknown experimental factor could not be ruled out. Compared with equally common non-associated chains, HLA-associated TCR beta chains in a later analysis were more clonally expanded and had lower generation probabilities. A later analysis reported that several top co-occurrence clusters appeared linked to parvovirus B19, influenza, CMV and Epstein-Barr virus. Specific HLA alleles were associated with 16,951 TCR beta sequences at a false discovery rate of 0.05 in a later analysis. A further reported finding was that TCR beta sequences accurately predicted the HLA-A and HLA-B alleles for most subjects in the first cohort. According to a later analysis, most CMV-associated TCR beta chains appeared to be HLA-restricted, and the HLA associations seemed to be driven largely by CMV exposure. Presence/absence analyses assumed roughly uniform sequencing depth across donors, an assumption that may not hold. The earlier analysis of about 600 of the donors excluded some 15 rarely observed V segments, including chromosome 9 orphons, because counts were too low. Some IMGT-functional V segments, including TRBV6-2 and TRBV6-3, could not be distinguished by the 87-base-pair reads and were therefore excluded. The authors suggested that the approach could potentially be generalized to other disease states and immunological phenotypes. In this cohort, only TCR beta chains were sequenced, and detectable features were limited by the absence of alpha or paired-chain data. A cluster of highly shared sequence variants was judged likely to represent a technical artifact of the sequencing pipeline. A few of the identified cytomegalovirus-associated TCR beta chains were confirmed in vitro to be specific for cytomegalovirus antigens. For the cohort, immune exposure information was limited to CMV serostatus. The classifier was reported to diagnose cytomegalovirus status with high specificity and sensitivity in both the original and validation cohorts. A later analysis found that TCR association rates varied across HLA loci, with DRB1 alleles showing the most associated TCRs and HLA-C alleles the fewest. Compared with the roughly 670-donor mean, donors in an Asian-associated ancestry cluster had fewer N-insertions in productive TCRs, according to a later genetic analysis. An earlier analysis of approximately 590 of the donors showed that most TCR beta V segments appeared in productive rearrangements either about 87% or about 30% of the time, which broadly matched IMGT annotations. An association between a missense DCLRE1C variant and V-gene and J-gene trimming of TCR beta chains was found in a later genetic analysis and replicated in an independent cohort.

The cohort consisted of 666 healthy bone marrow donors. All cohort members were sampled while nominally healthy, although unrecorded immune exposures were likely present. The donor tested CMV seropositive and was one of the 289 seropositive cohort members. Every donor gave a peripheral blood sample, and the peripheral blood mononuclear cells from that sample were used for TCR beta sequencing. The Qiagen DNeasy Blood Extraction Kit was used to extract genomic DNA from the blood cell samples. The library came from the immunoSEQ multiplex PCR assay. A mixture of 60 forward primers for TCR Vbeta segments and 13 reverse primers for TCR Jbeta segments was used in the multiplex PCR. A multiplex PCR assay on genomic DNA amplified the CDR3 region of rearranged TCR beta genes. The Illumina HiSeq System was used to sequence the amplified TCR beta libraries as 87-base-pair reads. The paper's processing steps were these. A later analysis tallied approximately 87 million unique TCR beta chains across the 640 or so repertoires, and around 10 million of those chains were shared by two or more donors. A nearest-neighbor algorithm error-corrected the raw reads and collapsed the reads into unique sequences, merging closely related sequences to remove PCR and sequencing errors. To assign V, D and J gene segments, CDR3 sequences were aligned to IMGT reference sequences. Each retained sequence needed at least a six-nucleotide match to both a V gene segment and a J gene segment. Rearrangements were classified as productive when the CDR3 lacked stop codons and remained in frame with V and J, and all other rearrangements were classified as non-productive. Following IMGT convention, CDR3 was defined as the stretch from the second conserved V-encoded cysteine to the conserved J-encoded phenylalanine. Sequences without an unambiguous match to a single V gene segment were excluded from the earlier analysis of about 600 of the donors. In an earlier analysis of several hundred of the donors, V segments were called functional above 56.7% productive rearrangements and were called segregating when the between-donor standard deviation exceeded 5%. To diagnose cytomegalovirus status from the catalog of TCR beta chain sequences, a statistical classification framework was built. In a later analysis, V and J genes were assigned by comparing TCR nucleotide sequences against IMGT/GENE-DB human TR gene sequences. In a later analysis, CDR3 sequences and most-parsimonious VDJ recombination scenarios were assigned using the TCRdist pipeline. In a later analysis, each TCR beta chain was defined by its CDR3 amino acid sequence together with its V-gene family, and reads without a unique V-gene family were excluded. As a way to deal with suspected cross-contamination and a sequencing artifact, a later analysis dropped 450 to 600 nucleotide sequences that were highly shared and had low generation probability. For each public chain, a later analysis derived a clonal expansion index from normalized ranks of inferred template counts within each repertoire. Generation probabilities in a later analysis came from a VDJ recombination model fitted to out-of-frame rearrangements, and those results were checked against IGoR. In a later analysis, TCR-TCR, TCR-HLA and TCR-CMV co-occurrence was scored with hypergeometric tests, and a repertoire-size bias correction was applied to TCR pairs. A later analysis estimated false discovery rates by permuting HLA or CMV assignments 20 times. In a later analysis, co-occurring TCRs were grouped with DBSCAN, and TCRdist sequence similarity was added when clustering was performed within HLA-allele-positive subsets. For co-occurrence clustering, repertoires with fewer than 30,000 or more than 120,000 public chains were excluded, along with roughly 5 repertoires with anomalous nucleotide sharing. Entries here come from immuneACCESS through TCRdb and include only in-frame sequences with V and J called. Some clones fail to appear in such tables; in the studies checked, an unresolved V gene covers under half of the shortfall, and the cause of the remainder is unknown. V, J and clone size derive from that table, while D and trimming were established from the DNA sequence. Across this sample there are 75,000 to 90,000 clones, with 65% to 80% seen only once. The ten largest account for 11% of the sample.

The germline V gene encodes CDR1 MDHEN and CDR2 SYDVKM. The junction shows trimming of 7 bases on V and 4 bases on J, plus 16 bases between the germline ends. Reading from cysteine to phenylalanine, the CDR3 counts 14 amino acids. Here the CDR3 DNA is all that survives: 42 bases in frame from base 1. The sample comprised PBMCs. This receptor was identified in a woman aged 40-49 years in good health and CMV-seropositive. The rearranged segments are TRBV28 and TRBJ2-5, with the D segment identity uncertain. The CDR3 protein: CASTIYGGGETQYF. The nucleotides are TGTGCCAGCACCATATACGGTGGCGGAGAGACCCAGTACTTC.